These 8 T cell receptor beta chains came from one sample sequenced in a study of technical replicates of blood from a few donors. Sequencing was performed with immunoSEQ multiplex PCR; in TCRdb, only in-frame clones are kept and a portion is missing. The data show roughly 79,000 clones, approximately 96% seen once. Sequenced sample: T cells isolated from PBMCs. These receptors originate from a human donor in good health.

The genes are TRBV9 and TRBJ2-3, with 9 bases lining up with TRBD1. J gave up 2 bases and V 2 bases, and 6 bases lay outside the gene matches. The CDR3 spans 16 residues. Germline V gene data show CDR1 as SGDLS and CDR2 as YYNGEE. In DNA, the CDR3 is TGTGCCAGCAGCGTGGGTACAGGGGGCCCCACAGATACGCAGTATTTT. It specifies CASSVGTGGPTDTQYF.

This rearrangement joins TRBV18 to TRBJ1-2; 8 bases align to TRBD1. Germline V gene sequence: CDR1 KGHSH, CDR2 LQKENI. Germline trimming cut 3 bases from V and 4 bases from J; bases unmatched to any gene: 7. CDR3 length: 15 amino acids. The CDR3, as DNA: TGTGCCAGCTCACCTGAACAGGGGGGCCCCTATGGCTACACCTTC. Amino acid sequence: CASSPEQGGPYGYTF.

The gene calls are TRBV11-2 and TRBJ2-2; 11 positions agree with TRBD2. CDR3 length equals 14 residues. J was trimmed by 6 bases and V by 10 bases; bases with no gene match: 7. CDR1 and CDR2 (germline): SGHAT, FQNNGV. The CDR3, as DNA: TGTGCCACCCACGCGGGACTAGCGGCCGGGGAGCTGTTTTTT. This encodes CATHAGLAAGELFF. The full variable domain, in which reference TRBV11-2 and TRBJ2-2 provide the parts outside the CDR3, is EAGVAQSPRYKIIEKRQSVAFWCNPISGHATLYWYQQILGQGPKLLIQFQNNGVVDDSQLPKDRFSAERLKGVDSTLKIQPAKLEDSAVYLCATHAGLAAGELFFGEGSRLTVL.

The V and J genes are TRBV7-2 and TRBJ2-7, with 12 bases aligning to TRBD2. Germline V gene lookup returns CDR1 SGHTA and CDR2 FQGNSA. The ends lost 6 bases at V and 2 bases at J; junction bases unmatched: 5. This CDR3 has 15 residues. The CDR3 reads CASSSLAGGPYEQYF. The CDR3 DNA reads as TGTGCCAGCAGTTCCCTAGCGGGAGGGCCCTACGAGCAGTACTTC.

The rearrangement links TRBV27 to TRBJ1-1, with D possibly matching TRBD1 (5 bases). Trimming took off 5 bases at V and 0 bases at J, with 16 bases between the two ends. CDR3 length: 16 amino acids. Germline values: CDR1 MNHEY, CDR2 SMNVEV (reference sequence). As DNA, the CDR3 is TGTGCCAGCAGTCCCCGGACGGGGGGAATGAACACTGAAGCTTTCTTT. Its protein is CASSPRTGGMNTEAFF.

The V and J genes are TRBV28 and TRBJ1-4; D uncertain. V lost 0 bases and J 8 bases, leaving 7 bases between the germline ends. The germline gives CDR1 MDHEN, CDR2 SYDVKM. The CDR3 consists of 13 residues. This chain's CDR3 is CASSLWTSEKLFF. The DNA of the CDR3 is TGTGCCAGCAGTTTATGGACATCGGAAAAACTGTTTTTT.

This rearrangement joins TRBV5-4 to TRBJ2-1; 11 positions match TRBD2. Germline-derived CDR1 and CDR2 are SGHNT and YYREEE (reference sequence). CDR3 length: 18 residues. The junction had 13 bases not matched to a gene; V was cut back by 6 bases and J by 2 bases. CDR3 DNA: TGTGCCAGCACCTCGTCCGCCTTAGCGGGAGGGCCCTACAATGAGCAGTTCTTC. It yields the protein CASTSSALAGGPYNEQFF.

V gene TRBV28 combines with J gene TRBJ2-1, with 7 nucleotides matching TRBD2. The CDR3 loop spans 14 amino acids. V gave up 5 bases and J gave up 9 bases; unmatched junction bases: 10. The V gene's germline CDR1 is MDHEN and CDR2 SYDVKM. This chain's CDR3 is CASSPISGGGEQFF. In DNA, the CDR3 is TGTGCCAGCAGTCCAATATCTGGCGGGGGTGAGCAGTTCTTC.